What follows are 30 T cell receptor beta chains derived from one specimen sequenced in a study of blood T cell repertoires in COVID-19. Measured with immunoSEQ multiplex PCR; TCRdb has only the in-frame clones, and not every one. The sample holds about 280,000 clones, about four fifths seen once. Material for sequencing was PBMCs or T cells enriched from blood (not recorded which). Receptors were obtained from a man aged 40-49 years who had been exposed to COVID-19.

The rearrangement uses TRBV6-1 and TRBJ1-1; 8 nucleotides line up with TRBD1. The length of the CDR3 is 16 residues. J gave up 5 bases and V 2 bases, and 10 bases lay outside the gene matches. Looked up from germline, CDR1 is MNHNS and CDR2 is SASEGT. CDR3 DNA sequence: TGTGCCAGCAGTGAATTTAGGACAGGGCCAAGAACTGAAGCTTTCTTT. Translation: CASSEFRTGPRTEAFF.

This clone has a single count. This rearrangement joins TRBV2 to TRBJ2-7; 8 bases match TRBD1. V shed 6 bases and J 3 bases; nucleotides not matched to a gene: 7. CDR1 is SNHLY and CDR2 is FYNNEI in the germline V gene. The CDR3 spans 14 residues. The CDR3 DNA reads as TGTGCCAGCAGAGATGCAGGGGGCCTCTACGAGCAGTACTTC. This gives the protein CASRDAGGLYEQYF.

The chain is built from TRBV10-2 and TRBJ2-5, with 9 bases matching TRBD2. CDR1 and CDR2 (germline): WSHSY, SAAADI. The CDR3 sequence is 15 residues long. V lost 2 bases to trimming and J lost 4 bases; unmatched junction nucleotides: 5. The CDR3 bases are TGCGCCAGCAGTGAGGGACTAGCGTCCCTAGAGACCCAGTACTTC. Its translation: CASSEGLASLETQYF.

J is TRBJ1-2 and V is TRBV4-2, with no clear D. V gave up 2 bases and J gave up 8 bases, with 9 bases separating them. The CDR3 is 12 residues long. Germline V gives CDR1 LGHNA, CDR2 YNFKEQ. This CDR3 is CASSQTPEGYTF. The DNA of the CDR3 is TGTGCCAGCAGCCAAACGCCAGAAGGCTACACCTTC.

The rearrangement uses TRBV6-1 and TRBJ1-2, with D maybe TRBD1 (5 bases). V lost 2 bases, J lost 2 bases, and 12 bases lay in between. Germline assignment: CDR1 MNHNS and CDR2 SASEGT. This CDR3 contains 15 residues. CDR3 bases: TGTGCCAGCAGTGAATGGACAAGGGGCAACTATGGCTACACCTTC. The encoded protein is CASSEWTRGNYGYTF.

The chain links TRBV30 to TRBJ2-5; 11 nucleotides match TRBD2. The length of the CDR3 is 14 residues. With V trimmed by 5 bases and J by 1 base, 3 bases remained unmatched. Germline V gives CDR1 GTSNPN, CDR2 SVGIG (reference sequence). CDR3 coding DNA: TGTGCCTGGGGGACTAGCGGACTCCAAGAGACCCAGTACTTC. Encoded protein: CAWGTSGLQETQYF.

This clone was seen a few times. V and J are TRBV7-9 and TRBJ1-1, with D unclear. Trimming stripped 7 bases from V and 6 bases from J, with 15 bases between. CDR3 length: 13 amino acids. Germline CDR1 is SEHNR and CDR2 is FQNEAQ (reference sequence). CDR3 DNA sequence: TGTGCCAGCACTCGGGATCTCGGCGCTGAAGCTTTCTTT. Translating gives CASTRDLGAEAFF.

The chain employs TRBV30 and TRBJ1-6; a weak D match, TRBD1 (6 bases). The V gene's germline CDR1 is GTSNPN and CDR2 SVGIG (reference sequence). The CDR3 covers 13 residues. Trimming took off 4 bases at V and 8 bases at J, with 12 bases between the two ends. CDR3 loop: CAWTQGLDSPLHF. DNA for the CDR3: TGTGCCTGGACCCAGGGGCTGGATTCACCCCTCCACTTT.

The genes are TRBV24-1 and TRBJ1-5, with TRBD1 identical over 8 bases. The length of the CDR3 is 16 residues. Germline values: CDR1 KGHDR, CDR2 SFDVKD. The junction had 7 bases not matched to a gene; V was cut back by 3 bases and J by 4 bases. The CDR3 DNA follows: TGTGCCACCAGTGATCCAGGACAGGGAGCAAATCAGCCCCAGCATTTT. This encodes CATSDPGQGANQPQHF.

DNA of the CDR3: TGTGCCAGTAGACCTGGCACGGTAGCCGCGGAGGGCTACACCTTC. Its translation: CASRPGTVAAEGYTF. The chain is built from TRBV19 and TRBJ1-2, with D hard to call. The CDR3 length is 15 residues. V was shortened by 6 bases and J by 8 bases, with 22 bases between the two germline ends. CDR1 and CDR2 from the germline V gene are LNHDA and SQIVND (reference sequence). The variable domain in full, with the rest retrieved from reference TRBV19 and TRBJ1-2, is DGGITQSPKYLFRKEGQNVTLSCEQNLNHDAMYWYRQDPGQGLRLIYYSQIVNDFQKGDIAEGYSVSREKKESFPLTVTSAQKNPTAFYLCASRPGTVAAEGYTFGSGTRLTVV.

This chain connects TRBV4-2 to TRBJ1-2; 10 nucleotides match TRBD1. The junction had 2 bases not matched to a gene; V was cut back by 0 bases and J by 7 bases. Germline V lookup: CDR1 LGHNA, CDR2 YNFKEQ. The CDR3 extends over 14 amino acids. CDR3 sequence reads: CASSQERQGAGYTF. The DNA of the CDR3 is TGTGCCAGCAGCCAAGAGAGACAGGGGGCTGGCTACACCTTC.

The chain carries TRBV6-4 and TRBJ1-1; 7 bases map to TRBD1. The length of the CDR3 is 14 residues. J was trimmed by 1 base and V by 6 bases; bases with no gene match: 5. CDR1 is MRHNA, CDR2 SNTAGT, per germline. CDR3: CASRKDRTNTEAFF. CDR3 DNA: TGTGCCAGCAGAAAGGACAGGACGAACACTGAAGCTTTCTTT.

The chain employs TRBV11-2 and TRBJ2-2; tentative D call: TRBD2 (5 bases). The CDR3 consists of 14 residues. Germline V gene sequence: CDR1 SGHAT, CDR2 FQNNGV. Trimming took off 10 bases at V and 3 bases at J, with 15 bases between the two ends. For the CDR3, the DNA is TGTGCCATCCGGGGTAGGGATTACACCGGGGAGCTGTTTTTT. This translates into CAIRGRDYTGELFF.

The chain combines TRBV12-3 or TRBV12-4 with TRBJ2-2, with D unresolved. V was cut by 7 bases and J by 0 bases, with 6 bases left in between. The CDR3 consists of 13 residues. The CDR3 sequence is CASKSANTGELFF. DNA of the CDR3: TGTGCCAGCAAGTCAGCGAACACCGGGGAGCTGTTTTTT.

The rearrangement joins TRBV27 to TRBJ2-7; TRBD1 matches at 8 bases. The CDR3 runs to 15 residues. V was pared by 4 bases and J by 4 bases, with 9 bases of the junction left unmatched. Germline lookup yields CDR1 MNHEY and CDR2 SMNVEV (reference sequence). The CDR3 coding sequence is TGTGCCAGCAGTTCGACCGGGACAGGCTATTACGAGCAGTACTTC. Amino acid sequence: CASSSTGTGYYEQYF.

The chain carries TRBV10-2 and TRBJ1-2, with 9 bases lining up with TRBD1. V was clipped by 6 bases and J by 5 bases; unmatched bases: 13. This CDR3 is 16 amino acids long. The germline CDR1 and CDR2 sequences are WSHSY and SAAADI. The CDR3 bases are TGCGCCAGCAGGGAAACAGGGGGCGGTAATCGGTATGGCTACACCTTC. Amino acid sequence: CASRETGGGNRYGYTF.

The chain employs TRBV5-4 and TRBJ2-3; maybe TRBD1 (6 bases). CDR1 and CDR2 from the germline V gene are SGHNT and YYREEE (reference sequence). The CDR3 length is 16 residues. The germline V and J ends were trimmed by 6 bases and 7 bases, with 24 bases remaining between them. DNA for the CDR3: TGTGCCAGCAACGCTCTGACTGGCCCAGGGGCGAATACGCAGTATTTT. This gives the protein CASNALTGPGANTQYF.

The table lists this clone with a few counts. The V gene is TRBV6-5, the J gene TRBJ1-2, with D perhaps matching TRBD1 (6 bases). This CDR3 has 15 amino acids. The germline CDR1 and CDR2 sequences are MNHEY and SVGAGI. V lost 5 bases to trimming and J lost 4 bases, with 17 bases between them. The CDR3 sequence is CASSLRDRPTYGYTF. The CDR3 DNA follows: TGTGCCAGCAGTCTCCGAGACAGGCCGACCTATGGCTACACCTTC.

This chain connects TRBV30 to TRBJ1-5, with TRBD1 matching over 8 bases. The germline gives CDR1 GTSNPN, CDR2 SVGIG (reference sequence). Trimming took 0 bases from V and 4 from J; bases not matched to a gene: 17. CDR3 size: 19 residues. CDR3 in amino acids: CAWSVPRRRQGAYNQPQHF. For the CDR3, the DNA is TGTGCCTGGAGTGTACCCCGCCGGAGGCAGGGGGCTTATAATCAGCCCCAGCATTTT.

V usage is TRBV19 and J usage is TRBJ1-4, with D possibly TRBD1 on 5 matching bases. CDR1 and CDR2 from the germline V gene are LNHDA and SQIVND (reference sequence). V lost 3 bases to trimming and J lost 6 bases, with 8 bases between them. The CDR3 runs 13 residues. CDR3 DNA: TGTGCCAGTAGTATTGGGGGGTATGAAAAACTGTTTTTT. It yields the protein CASSIGGYEKLFF.

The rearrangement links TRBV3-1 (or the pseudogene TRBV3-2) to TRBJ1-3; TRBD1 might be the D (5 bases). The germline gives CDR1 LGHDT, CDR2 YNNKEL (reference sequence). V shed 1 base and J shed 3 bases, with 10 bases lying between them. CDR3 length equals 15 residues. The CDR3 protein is CASSQGAGFGNTIYF. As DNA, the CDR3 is TGTGCCAGCAGCCAAGGGGCAGGGTTTGGAAACACCATATATTTT.

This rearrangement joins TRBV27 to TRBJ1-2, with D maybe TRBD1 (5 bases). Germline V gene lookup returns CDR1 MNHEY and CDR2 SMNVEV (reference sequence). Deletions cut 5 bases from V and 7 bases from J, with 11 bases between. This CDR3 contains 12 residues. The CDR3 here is CASSAQGGGYTF. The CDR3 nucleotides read TGTGCCAGCAGTGCCCAGGGAGGTGGCTACACCTTC.

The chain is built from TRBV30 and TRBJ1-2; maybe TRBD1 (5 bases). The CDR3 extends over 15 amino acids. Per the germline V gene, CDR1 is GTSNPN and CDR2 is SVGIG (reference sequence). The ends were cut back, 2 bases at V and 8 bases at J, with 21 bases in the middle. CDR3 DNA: TGTGCCTGGAGTCCCATTCCGGTCAGGGCGGAGGGCTACACCTTC. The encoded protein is CAWSPIPVRAEGYTF.

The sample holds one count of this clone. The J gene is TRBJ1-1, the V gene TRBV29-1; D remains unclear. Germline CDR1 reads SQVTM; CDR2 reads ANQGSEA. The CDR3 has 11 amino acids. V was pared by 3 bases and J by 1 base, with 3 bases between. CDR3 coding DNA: TGCAGCGTTGACGGGAACACTGAAGCTTTCTTT. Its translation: CSVDGNTEAFF.

DNA for the CDR3: TGTGCCAGCAGTTTGGTAGCGGGAGGGTGGTTCTTC. Amino acid sequence: CASSLVAGGWFF. The chain employs TRBV12-3 or TRBV12-4 and TRBJ2-1; TRBD2 aligns across 11 bases. The CDR3 extends over 12 amino acids. Losses at the gene ends were 3 bases for V and 15 bases for J; bases not matched to a gene: 4.

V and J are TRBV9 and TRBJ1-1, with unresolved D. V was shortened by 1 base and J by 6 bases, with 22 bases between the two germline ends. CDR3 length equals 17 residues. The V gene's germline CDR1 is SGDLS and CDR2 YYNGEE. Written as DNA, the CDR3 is TGTGCCAGCAGCGTAAGTCGCACGGGTCCCAGCCCCCCTGAAGCTTTCTTT. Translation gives CASSVSRTGPSPPEAFF.

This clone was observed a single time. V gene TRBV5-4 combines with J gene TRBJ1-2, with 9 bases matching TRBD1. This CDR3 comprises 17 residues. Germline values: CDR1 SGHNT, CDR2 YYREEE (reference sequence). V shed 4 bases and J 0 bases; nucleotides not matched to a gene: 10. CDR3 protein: CASSASSGTGTNYGYTF. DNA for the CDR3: TGTGCCAGCAGCGCGTCCTCCGGGACAGGGACTAACTATGGCTACACCTTC. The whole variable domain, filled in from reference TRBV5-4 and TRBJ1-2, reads ETGVTQSPTHLIKTRGQQVTLRCSSQSGHNTVSWYQQALGQGPQFIFQYYREEENGRGNFPPRFSGLQFPNYSSELNVNALELDDSALYLCASSASSGTGTNYGYTFGSGTRLTVV.

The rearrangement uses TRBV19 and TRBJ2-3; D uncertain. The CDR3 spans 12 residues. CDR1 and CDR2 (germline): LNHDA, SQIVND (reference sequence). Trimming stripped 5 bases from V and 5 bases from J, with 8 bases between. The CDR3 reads CASSHFGDTQYF. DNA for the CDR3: TGTGCCAGTAGTCACTTCGGAGATACGCAGTATTTT.

This chain's CDR3 is CASTFRGRENTEAFF. The DNA for the CDR3 is TGTGCCAGTACATTTAGAGGGCGGGAAAACACTGAAGCTTTCTTT. The chain has TRBV19 and TRBJ1-1; D unresolved. V was pared by 7 bases and J by 2 bases, with 17 bases between. Germline V gene lookup returns CDR1 LNHDA and CDR2 SQIVND (reference sequence). CDR3 length equals 15 residues.

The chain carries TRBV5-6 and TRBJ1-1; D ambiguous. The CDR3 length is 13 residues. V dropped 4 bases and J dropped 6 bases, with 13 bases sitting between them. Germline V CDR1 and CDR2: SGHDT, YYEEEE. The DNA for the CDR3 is TGTGCCAGCAGCCGGAATGAGGCTTCTGAAGCTTTCTTT. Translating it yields CASSRNEASEAFF.